Given below is one TCR beta chain in context. These data are taken from a study of control samples from healthy donors and cancer patients. TCRdb's table, derived via immunoSEQ multiplex PCR, lists solely in-frame clones and lacks some. The sample lists roughly 140,000 clones; about 94% were seen once. Germline assignment: CDR1 SGHTA and CDR2 FQGNSA. The CDR3 has 14 amino acids. Unmatched junction bases numbered 10, after V lost 7 bases and J lost 7 bases. The origin of this receptor is a man in his fifties in good health. Material for sequencing was blood. This chain joins TRBV7-2 and TRBJ1-5; 7 nucleotides match TRBD1. Written as DNA, the CDR3 is TGTGCCAGCACCCATGACAGGGTAGTCCAGCCCCAGCATTTT. Translating it yields CASTHDRVVQPQHF. The full variable domain, its missing parts supplied by reference TRBV7-2 and TRBJ1-5, is GAGVSQSPSNKVTEKGKDVELRCDPISGHTALYWYRQSLGQGLEFLIYFQGNSAPDKSGLPSDRFSAERTGGSVSTLTIQRTQQEDSAVYLCASTHDRVVQPQHFGDGTRLSIL.